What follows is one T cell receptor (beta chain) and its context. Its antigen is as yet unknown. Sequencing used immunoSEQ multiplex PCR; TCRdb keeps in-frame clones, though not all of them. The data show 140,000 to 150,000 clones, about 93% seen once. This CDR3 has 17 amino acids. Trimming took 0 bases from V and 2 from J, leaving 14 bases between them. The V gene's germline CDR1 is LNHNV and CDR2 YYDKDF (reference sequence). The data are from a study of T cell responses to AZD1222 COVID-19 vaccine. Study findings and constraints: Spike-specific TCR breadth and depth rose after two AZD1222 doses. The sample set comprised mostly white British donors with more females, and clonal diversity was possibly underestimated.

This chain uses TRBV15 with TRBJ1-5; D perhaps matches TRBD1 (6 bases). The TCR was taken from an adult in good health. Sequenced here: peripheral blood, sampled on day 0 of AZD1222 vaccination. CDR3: CATSRDPLRGGNQPQHF. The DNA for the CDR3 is TGTGCCACCAGCAGAGATCCTTTAAGGGGGGGCAATCAGCCCCAGCATTTT.